This paragraph covers one T cell receptor beta chain sequence. The CDR3 extends over 12 amino acids. In germline, CDR1 is SNHLY, CDR2 FYNNEI. V lost 6 bases and J lost 9, with 14 bases in between. These data are taken from a study of blood T cell repertoires in COVID-19. TCRdb keeps only in-frame clones here, not all; method: immunoSEQ multiplex PCR. Of some 100,000 clones listed, approximately 90% are singletons. This sequence originates from an elderly woman with active COVID-19. The sequenced sample was peripheral blood. The chain joins TRBV2 to TRBJ2-5; D perhaps matches TRBD1 (5 bases). CDR3 DNA sequence: TGTGCCAGCAGACCGAACCAAGGGGCCCAGTACTTC. Amino acid sequence: CASRPNQGAQYF.